The present entry profiles one T cell receptor (beta chain) with its context. The antigen is unknown. This entry belongs to a study of T cell responses to AZD1222 COVID-19 vaccine. The data were produced by immunoSEQ multiplex PCR, yet TCRdb's version contains in-frame clones alone and is incomplete. The data show 95,000 to 100,000 clones, with 75% to 95% seen just once and 1.3% held by the top ten. General study findings and limits: Vaccine-related CD4 TCRs covered spike, predominating at 160-218 and 743-854. It should be noted that donors were predominantly white British and more often female, and clonal diversity was possibly underestimated.

J gave up 1 base and V 5 bases, and 17 bases lay outside the gene matches. Germline V CDR1 and CDR2: MNHEY, SVGEGT. CDR3 size: 18 residues. The rearrangement links TRBV6-2 or TRBV6-3 to TRBJ2-7, with 7 positions matching TRBD1. The source is an adult in good health. The sample in question was peripheral blood, obtained on day 0 of AZD1222 vaccination. CDR3 in amino acids: CASSRRQGLKALSYEQYF. The CDR3 coding sequence is TGTGCCAGCAGTCGCCGACAGGGTTTGAAGGCGTTATCCTACGAGCAGTACTTC.